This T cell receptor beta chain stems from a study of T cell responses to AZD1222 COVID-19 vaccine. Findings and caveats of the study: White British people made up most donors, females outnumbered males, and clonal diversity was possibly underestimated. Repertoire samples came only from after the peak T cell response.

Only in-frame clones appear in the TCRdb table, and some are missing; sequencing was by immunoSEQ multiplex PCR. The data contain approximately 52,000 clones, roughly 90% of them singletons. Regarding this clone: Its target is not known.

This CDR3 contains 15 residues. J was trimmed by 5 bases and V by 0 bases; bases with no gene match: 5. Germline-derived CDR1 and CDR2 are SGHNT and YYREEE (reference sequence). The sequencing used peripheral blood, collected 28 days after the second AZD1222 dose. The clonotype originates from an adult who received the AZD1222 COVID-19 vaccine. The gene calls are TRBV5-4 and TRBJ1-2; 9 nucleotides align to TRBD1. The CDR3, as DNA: TGTGCCAGCAGCTTGGGGGGACAGGGCGTTTATGGCTACACCTTC. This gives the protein CASSLGGQGVYGYTF.